This T cell receptor beta chain is drawn from a study of CD8 T cells in ankylosing spondylitis. Study outcomes and limitations: Some motif variants were previously reported in reactive arthritis synovial fluid and blood. Seemingly characteristic of ankylosing spondylitis blood was a TCR beta motif consisting of about 8 highly homologous variants.

At least ten counts were recorded for this clonotype. The antigen is not known. TCRdb re-analysed the 5' RACE reads in MiXCR, keeping a single row per CDR3 protein. The sample lists some 200,000 distinct CDR3 sequences, roughly 25% occurring once. Sample: blood, either unsorted or a sorted T cell fraction (not recorded which). This TCR came from a male donor with ankylosing spondylitis or in good health (not recorded which).

CDR3 DNA sequence: TGTGCCAGCAGCTTAGTGGTGCGGCCCTCCTCCTACGAGCAGTACTTC. Translating gives CASSLVVRPSSYEQYF. V usage is TRBV7-8 and J usage is TRBJ2-7; D ambiguous. V was shortened by 1 base and J by 0 bases, with 13 bases between the two germline ends. The CDR3 is made up of 16 amino acids. Germline CDR1 SGHVS, CDR2 FQNEAQ.